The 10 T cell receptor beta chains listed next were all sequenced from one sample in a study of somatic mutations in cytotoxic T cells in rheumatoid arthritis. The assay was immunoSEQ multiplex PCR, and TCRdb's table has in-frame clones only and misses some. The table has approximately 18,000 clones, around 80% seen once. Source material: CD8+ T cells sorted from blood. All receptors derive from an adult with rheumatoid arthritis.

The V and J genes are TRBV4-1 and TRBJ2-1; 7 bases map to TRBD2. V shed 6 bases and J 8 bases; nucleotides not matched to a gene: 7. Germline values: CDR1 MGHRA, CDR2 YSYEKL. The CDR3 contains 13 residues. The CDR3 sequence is CASRGGRGDEQFF. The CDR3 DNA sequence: TGCGCCAGCAGGGGAGGGAGGGGCGATGAGCAGTTCTTC.

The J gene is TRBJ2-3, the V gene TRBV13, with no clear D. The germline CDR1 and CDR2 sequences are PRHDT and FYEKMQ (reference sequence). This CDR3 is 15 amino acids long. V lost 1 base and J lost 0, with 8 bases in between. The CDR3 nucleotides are TGTGCCAGCAGCTTAGACAGCAAAAGCACAGATACGCAGTATTTT. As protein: CASSLDSKSTDTQYF.

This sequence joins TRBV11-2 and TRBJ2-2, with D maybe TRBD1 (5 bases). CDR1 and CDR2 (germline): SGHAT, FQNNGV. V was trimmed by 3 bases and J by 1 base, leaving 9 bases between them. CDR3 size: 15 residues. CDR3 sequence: CASSLRQGNTGELFF. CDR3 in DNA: TGTGCCAGCAGCTTGCGGCAGGGGAACACCGGGGAGCTGTTTTTT. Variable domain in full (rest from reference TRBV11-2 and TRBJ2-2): EAGVAQSPRYKIIEKRQSVAFWCNPISGHATLYWYQQILGQGPKLLIQFQNNGVVDDSQLPKDRFSAERLKGVDSTLKIQPAKLEDSAVYLCASSLRQGNTGELFFGEGSRLTVL.

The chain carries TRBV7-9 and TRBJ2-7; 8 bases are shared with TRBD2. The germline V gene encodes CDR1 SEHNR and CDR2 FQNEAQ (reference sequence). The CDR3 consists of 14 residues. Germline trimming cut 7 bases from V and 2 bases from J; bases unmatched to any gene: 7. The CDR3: CASTKAGETYEQYF. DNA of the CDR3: TGTGCCAGCACCAAAGCGGGGGAAACCTACGAGCAGTACTTC.

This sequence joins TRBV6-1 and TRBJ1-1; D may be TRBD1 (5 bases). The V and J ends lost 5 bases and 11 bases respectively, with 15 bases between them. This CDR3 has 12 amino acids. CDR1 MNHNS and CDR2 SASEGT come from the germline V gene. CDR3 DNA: TGTGCCAGCAGTCGGGAGGGGCAATGGGCTTTCTTT. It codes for CASSREGQWAFF.

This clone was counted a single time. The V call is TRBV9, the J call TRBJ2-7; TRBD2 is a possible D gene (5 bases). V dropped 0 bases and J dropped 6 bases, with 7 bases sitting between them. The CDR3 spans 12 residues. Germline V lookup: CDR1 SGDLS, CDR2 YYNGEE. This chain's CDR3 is CASSVGGSEQYF. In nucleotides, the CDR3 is TGTGCCAGCAGCGTAGGAGGGAGCGAGCAGTACTTC.

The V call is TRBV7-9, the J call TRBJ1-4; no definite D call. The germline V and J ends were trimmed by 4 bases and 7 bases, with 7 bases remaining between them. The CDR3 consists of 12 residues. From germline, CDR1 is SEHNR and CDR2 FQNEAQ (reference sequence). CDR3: CASSSVSEKLFF. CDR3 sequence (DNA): TGTGCCAGCAGCTCAGTATCTGAAAAACTGTTTTTT.

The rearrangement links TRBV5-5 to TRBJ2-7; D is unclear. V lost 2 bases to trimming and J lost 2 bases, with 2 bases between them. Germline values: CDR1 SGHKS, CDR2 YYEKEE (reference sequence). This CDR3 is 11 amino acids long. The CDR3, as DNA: TGTGCCAGCAGCTTAACCTACGAGCAGTACTTC. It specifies CASSLTYEQYF.

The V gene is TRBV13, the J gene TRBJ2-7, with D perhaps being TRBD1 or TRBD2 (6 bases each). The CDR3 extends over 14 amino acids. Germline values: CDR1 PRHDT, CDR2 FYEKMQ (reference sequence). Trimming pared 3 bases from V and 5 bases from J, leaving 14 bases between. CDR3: CASSLGASGDEQYF. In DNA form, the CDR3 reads TGTGCCAGCAGCTTGGGGGCCTCGGGGGACGAGCAGTACTTC.

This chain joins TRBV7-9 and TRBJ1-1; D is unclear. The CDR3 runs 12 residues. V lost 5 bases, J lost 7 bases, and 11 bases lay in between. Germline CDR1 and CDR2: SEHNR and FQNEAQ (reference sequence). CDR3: CASSPRSGEAFF. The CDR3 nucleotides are TGTGCCAGCAGCCCCCGAAGTGGTGAAGCTTTCTTT.